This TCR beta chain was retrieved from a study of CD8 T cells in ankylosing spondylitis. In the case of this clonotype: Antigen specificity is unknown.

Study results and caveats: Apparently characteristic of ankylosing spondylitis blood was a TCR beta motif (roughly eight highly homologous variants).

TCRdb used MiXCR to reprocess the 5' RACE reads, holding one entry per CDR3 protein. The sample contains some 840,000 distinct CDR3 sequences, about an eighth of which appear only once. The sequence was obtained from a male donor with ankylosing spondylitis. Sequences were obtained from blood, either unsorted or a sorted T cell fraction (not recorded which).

The CDR3 DNA is TGTGCCAGCAGCCCTAGGTGGGGTAATGGCTACACCTTC. Protein sequence: CASSPRWGNGYTF. This chain connects TRBV7-2 to TRBJ1-2; D remains ambiguous. There are 13 residues in the CDR3. CDR1 and CDR2 (germline): SGHTA, FQGNSA. The V end lost 5 bases, the J end lost 6 bases, and 13 bases lay between the germline ends.